Shown below are 25 T cell receptor beta chains from a single sample sequenced in a study of Ad26.COV2.S vaccination and SARS-CoV-2 variants. Documented treatment: 15 to 20 received Ad26.COV2.S at low or high dose, single or two shots; a few received placebo; per-sample allocation not given. Specimens were obtained on day 63 following the first vaccine or placebo injection. The repertoire was sequenced with immunoSEQ multiplex PCR; TCRdb's copy has only in-frame clones and lacks some. The repertoire holds roughly 300,000 clones, with about 88% as singletons. The starting material was peripheral blood, obtained in a trial of Ad26.COV2.S vaccine versus placebo. Source of these receptors: a person aged 18-60 years who received the Ad26.COV2.S COVID-19 vaccine or a placebo.

The CDR3 is CSVLRGTEAFF. The CDR3 coding sequence is TGCAGTGTCTTGAGGGGCACTGAAGCTTTCTTT. V and J are TRBV20-1 and TRBJ1-1; D might be TRBD1 (5 bases). Per the germline V gene, CDR1 is DFQATT and CDR2 is SNEGSKA (reference sequence). The CDR3 is 11 residues long. Trimming removed 7 bases from V and 4 bases from J, with 10 bases in between.

This chain joins TRBV10-3 and TRBJ1-1, with D uncertain. V lost 2 bases to trimming and J lost 5 bases, with 12 bases between them. This CDR3 contains 14 residues. Looked up from germline, CDR1 is ENHRY and CDR2 is SYGVKD. CDR3 in amino acids: CAISEAGAETEAFF. The CDR3 DNA is TGTGCCATCAGTGAGGCCGGTGCCGAAACTGAAGCTTTCTTT.

CDR3 loop: CARATGNSPLHF. In DNA form, the CDR3 reads TGTGCCCGGGCGACGGGCAATTCACCCCTCCACTTT. This sequence joins TRBV30 and TRBJ1-6; no firm D call. The germline V gene has CDR1 GTSNPN and CDR2 SVGIG (reference sequence). V lost 8 bases, J lost 7 bases, and 12 bases lay in between. The CDR3 is made up of 12 amino acids.

V and J are TRBV27 and TRBJ2-1; no clear D. Looked up from germline, CDR1 is MNHEY and CDR2 is SMNVEV (reference sequence). Trimming shortened V by 7 bases and J by 4 bases, and 5 bases separated the two germline ends. The CDR3 runs 11 residues. Written as DNA, the CDR3 is TGTGCCAGCACCGAGTACAATGAGCAGTTCTTC. Translated: CASTEYNEQFF.

This chain joins TRBV7-8 and TRBJ1-1; D remains ambiguous. Germline assignment: CDR1 SGHVS and CDR2 FQNEAQ. V gave up 4 bases and J gave up 2 bases, with 14 bases separating them. The CDR3 has 15 residues. CDR3 nucleotides: TGTGCCAGCAGCTCAGCTGACGGTTTTAACACTGAAGCTTTCTTT. As protein: CASSSADGFNTEAFF.

CDR3 nucleotides: TGTGCCAGCAGGCTGGACAGGGGGGGCGAAAAACTGTTTTTT. Its protein is CASRLDRGGEKLFF. The gene calls are TRBV6-5 and TRBJ1-4; 10 bases fit TRBD1. Germline values: CDR1 MNHEY, CDR2 SVGAGI. This CDR3 comprises 14 residues. Unmatched junction bases numbered 6, after V lost 6 bases and J lost 8 bases.

The V and J genes are TRBV5-6 and TRBJ1-2; possible D gene TRBD1, 5 bases. This CDR3 region has 12 residues. V was cut by 5 bases and J by 5 bases, with 10 bases left in between. CDR1 SGHDT and CDR2 YYEEEE come from the germline V gene. This CDR3 is CASSSTEYGYTF. The CDR3 DNA sequence: TGTGCCAGCAGTTCGACAGAATATGGCTACACCTTC. The full variable domain, with the rest looked up from reference TRBV5-6 and TRBJ1-2, is DAGVTQSPTHLIKTRGQQVTLRCSPKSGHDTVSWYQQALGQGPQFIFQYYEEEERQRGNFPDRFSGHQFPNYSSELNVNALLLGDSALYLCASSSTEYGYTFGSGTRLTVV.

The rearrangement links TRBV5-1 to TRBJ1-1; D may be TRBD1 (5 bases). V lost 0 bases, J lost 0 bases, and 15 bases lay in between. The CDR3 runs 17 residues. CDR1 is SGHRS, CDR2 YFSETQ, per germline. Here the CDR3 DNA reads TGCGCCAGCAGCTTGGCCTTTGACAGATTCATGAACACTGAAGCTTTCTTT. Translating it yields CASSLAFDRFMNTEAFF.

V and J are TRBV9 and TRBJ1-2; D might be TRBD1 (5 bases). Trimming left V 3 bases short and J 0 bases short, with 12 bases between. Germline loops: CDR1 SGDLS, CDR2 YYNGEE. This CDR3 is 15 amino acids long. CDR3 loop: CASSARQKANYGYTF. The CDR3 bases are TGTGCCAGCAGCGCAAGACAGAAAGCTAACTATGGCTACACCTTC. The variable domain in full, completed from reference TRBV9 and TRBJ1-2, reads DSGVTQTPKHLITATGQRVTLRCSPRSGDLSVYWYQQSLDQGLQFLIQYYNGEERAKGNILERFSAQQFPDLHSELNLSSLELGDSALYFCASSARQKANYGYTFGSGTRLTVV.

This clone was picked up a small number of times. Written as DNA, the CDR3 is TGTGCCAGCACCCGAGACACTGAAGCTTTCTTT. Its protein is CASTRDTEAFF. The chain is built from TRBV6-5 and TRBJ1-1; D gene unclear. V was trimmed by 7 bases and J by 3 bases, leaving 6 bases between them. Per germline, CDR1 MNHEY and CDR2 SVGAGI. The CDR3 contains 11 residues.

The gene calls are TRBV7-9 and TRBJ1-5, with a weak D call TRBD1 (5 bases). From germline, CDR1 is SEHNR and CDR2 FQNEAQ (reference sequence). The CDR3 sequence is 15 residues long. The V gene lost 5 bases and the J gene lost 5 bases, with 16 bases spanning the gap. The CDR3 DNA reads TGTGCCAGCAGCCTCGGGGGGGGAGCGGATCAGCCCCAGCATTTT. Amino acid sequence: CASSLGGGADQPQHF.

The chain uses TRBV7-8 and TRBJ2-1; D possibly uses TRBD1 or TRBD2 (6 bases each). Trimming pared 6 bases from V and 5 bases from J, leaving 17 bases between. Per germline, CDR1 SGHVS and CDR2 FQNEAQ. The CDR3 contains 15 residues. This CDR3 reads CASRRIWGADNEQFF. For the CDR3, the DNA is TGTGCCAGCAGGCGTATCTGGGGGGCGGACAATGAGCAGTTCTTC. Supplemented by reference TRBV7-8 and TRBJ2-1, the full variable domain reads GAGVSQSPRYKVAKRGQDVALRCDPISGHVSLFWYQQALGQGPEFLTYFQNEAQLDKSGLPSDRFFAERPEGSVSTLKIQRTQQEDSAVYLCASRRIWGADNEQFFGPGTRLTVL.

J is TRBJ2-7 and V is TRBV19, with D tentatively TRBD2 (6 bases). V lost 5 bases and J 4 bases, leaving 18 bases between the germline ends. Germline V gene sequence: CDR1 LNHDA, CDR2 SQIVND (reference sequence). The CDR3 spans 15 residues. The CDR3 region is CASSGRGPRRYEQYF. In nucleotides, the CDR3 is TGTGCCAGTAGTGGGCGGGGACCGCGCCGGTACGAGCAGTACTTC.

The rearrangement uses TRBV4-1 and TRBJ2-1; TRBD2 agrees at 12 bases. The CDR3 loop spans 15 amino acids. CDR1 is MGHRA, CDR2 YSYEKL, per germline. The V gene end was trimmed by 4 bases and the J gene end by 10 bases; junction bases not matched to a gene: 8. The CDR3 DNA follows: TGCGCCAGCAGCCTTAGACTAGCGGGAGAGGGGGAGCAGTTCTTC. Translated: CASSLRLAGEGEQFF.

The rearrangement links TRBV3-1 (or the pseudogene TRBV3-2) to TRBJ1-6, with no clear D. CDR1 is LGHDT and CDR2 is YNNKEL in the germline V gene (reference sequence). V was trimmed by 3 bases and J by 10 bases, leaving 13 bases between them. The CDR3 spans 14 residues. In DNA form, the CDR3 reads TGTGCCAGCAGCCAGGACCACGGAGAGTCACCCCTCCACTTT. Protein sequence: CASSQDHGESPLHF.

This clone was picked up one time. The CDR3, as DNA: TGTGCCAGCAGCCAAGGGACAGCTGGCTACACCTTC. Amino acid sequence: CASSQGTAGYTF. The chain joins TRBV14 to TRBJ1-2; the D gene is possibly TRBD1 (6 bases). Trimming pared 1 base from V and 7 bases from J, leaving 7 bases between. The length of the CDR3 is 12 residues. CDR1 is SGHDN, CDR2 FVKESK, per germline.

This chain links TRBV5-1 with TRBJ2-7; 9 bases are shared with TRBD1. The V gene's germline CDR1 is SGHRS and CDR2 YFSETQ. The V segment lost 7 bases and the J segment 1 base; nucleotides outside the gene matches: 9. CDR3 size: 15 residues. In DNA form, the CDR3 reads TGCGCCAGCGGCGCAGGGACAGGGATTTCCTACGAGCAGTACTTC. The encoded protein is CASGAGTGISYEQYF.

In its sample, this clone was seen a few times. The gene calls are TRBV5-8 and TRBJ1-1; no clear D. There are 15 residues in the CDR3. Trimming removed 4 bases at V and 1 base at J, with 14 bases between. Germline CDR1 is SGHTS and CDR2 is YDEGEE. Written as DNA, the CDR3 is TGTGCCAGCAGCCTCTTTTGGGTCTCGAACACTGAAGCTTTCTTT. It specifies CASSLFWVSNTEAFF. The variable domain in full, completed from reference TRBV5-8 and TRBJ1-1, reads EAGVTQSPTHLIKTRGQQATLRCSPISGHTSVYWYQQALGLGLQFLLWYDEGEERNRGNFPPRFSGRQFPNYSSELNVNALELEDSALYLCASSLFWVSNTEAFFGQGTRLTVV.

V is TRBV5-4 and J is TRBJ2-3; no clear D. The V end was cut by 1 base, the J end by 0 bases, with 9 bases between. This CDR3 contains 15 residues. Germline assignment: CDR1 SGHNT and CDR2 YYREEE (reference sequence). CDR3 nucleotide sequence: TGTGCCAGCAGCTTGCCTCGGGCTAGCACAGATACGCAGTATTTT. Its translation: CASSLPRASTDTQYF.

The chain couples TRBV7-3 to TRBJ2-3, with 7 positions matching TRBD1. The CDR3 runs 16 residues. Germline loops: CDR1 SGHTA, CDR2 FQGTGA. After removal of 1 base from V and 0 bases from J, the junction contained 4 bases not matched to a gene. CDR3 in DNA: TGTGCCAGCAGCTTAATAGGGGGCCCCAGCACAGATACGCAGTATTTT. This encodes CASSLIGGPSTDTQYF.

The chain employs TRBV18 and TRBJ1-2; 8 positions agree with TRBD1. The germline gives CDR1 KGHSH, CDR2 LQKENI. The CDR3 is 14 residues long. J gave up 3 bases and V 5 bases, and 5 bases lay outside the gene matches. In DNA, the CDR3 is TGTGCCAGCTCAACAGGGGGTCAAGACTATGGCTACACCTTC. Its protein is CASSTGGQDYGYTF.

This clone was recorded once. V is TRBV4-3 and J is TRBJ2-7; 8 nucleotides match TRBD2. The CDR3 totals 16 residues. Germline values: CDR1 LGHNA, CDR2 YSLEER. The trim removed 0 bases at V and 4 bases at J, leaving 8 bases unmatched. CDR3 in DNA: TGCGCCAGCAGCCAAGATAGAGGGACTAGTTCGTACGAGCAGTACTTC. Translation: CASSQDRGTSSYEQYF.

The CDR3 DNA is TGTGCCAGCAGCTTAGTTGGGACAGCTAACTATGGCTACACCTTC. Translated: CASSLVGTANYGYTF. The genes are TRBV7-9 and TRBJ1-2; 7 bases fit TRBD1. Germline trimming cut 1 base from V and 0 bases from J; bases unmatched to any gene: 2. The CDR3 is made up of 15 amino acids. Germline V gene data show CDR1 as SEHNR and CDR2 as FQNEAQ (reference sequence).

The V gene is TRBV29-1, the J gene TRBJ2-1, with D hard to call. V lost 2 bases and J lost 0, with 2 bases in between. In germline, CDR1 is SQVTM, CDR2 ANQGSEA. The CDR3 extends over 12 amino acids. In nucleotides, the CDR3 is TGCAGCGTTGAATTCTCCTACAATGAGCAGTTCTTC. It encodes CSVEFSYNEQFF.

This clone occurred once. V usage is TRBV9 and J usage is TRBJ2-2; no definite D call. This CDR3 is built from 16 residues. Looked up from germline, CDR1 is SGDLS and CDR2 is YYNGEE. Trimming took 3 bases from V and 1 from J, leaving 13 bases between them. CDR3: CASSAQITRNTGELFF. The CDR3 DNA is TGTGCCAGCAGCGCGCAAATCACAAGGAACACCGGGGAGCTGTTTTTT.